Shown below are 21 T cell receptor beta chains from a single sample sequenced in a study of cytomegalovirus exposure and HLA in healthy donors. The PCR made use of 60 Vbeta and 13 Jbeta primers. Assay: immunoSEQ multiplex PCR; the TCRdb copy retains only in-frame clones and omits some. Its clone listing holds about 34,000 clones. The sequencing sample was made of PBMCs. These receptors were collected from a woman aged 35 to 49 in good health and CMV-seropositive.

J is TRBJ1-2 and V is TRBV6-5, with D maybe TRBD1 (5 bases). Germline CDR1 and CDR2: MNHEY and SVGAGI. The ends were cut back, 8 bases at V and 0 bases at J, with 13 bases in the middle. The CDR3 has 14 amino acids. The CDR3 reads CASGALLANYGYTF. CDR3 nucleotides: TGTGCCAGCGGGGCTCTACTTGCTAACTATGGCTACACCTTC.

The chain links TRBV5-6 to TRBJ1-1; D unresolved. CDR3 length: 12 residues. Germline loops: CDR1 SGHDT, CDR2 YYEEEE. With 5 bases removed from V and 8 bases from J, the gap between germline ends came to 13 bases. The CDR3 DNA reads TGTGCCAGCAGACGCCCCGAGACAGAAGCTTTCTTT. Translating gives CASRRPETEAFF.

The V call is TRBV4-1, the J call TRBJ2-7; 9 nucleotides agree with TRBD2. The CDR3 is 15 residues long. Germline CDR1 MGHRA, CDR2 YSYEKL. Trimming at V came to 4 bases and at J to 6 bases, leaving 10 bases not matched to a gene. CDR3 nucleotide sequence: TGCGCCAGCAGCCGCCTTAGCGGGAGCGTAAGCGAGCAGTACTTC. Protein product: CASSRLSGSVSEQYF.

The chain is built from TRBV18 and TRBJ2-2; D is perhaps TRBD1 (5 bases). This CDR3 spans 16 amino acids. V was cut by 6 bases and J by 0 bases, with 14 bases left in between. From germline, CDR1 is KGHSH and CDR2 LQKENI. CDR3 sequence reads: CASSTRQLTNTGELFF. DNA for the CDR3: TGTGCCAGCTCGACCCGACAGCTAACGAACACCGGGGAGCTGTTTTTT.

The rearrangement links TRBV9 to TRBJ2-5; D is perhaps TRBD1 (5 bases). The CDR3 is 14 amino acids. V was shortened by 1 base and J by 2 bases, with 9 bases between the two germline ends. Germline assignment: CDR1 SGDLS and CDR2 YYNGEE. The CDR3 loop is CASSVSGQQETQYF. DNA for the CDR3: TGTGCCAGCAGCGTATCTGGACAACAAGAGACCCAGTACTTC.

The rearrangement uses TRBV7-9 and TRBJ1-5; D remains unclear. V was pared by 5 bases and J by 6 bases, with 8 bases between. CDR3 size: 12 residues. Germline V gives CDR1 SEHNR, CDR2 FQNEAQ (reference sequence). Written as DNA, the CDR3 is TGTGCCAGCAGCCCCCCGGGTCAGCCCCAGCATTTT. Its translation is CASSPPGQPQHF.

The chain has TRBV30 and TRBJ2-7, with 9 bases that match TRBD2. J lost 1 base, V lost 4 bases, and 8 bases had no gene match. The CDR3 has 15 amino acids. Germline CDR1 and CDR2: GTSNPN and SVGIG (reference sequence). The CDR3 region is CAWTRKTSGSYEQYF. The CDR3 region has the DNA TGTGCCTGGACCCGGAAGACTAGCGGTTCCTACGAGCAGTACTTC.

The V call is TRBV27, the J call TRBJ1-1; maybe TRBD1 (6 bases). Trimming took off 4 bases at V and 4 bases at J, with 13 bases between the two ends. The CDR3 has 14 amino acids. Germline values: CDR1 MNHEY, CDR2 SMNVEV (reference sequence). The CDR3 here is CASSSPDSSTEAFF. The CDR3 DNA reads as TGTGCCAGCAGTTCCCCGGACAGTTCCACTGAAGCTTTCTTT.

The V call is TRBV6-6, the J call TRBJ2-7; no reliable D call. Germline V lookup: CDR1 MNHNY, CDR2 SVGAGI (reference sequence). The CDR3 covers 11 residues. Deletions cut 5 bases from V and 3 bases from J, with 5 bases between. The CDR3 DNA sequence: TGTGCCAGCAGTCAGGACTACGAGCAGTACTTC. It translates to CASSQDYEQYF.

The chain has TRBV5-1 and TRBJ2-7, with 8 bases that match TRBD2. Trimming at V came to 2 bases and at J to 6 bases, leaving 7 bases not matched to a gene. Germline V gives CDR1 SGHRS, CDR2 YFSETQ. The CDR3 sequence is 14 residues long. The DNA of the CDR3 is TGCGCCAGCAGCTTCACTAGCGGCGCCCGCGAGCAGTACTTC. It is translated as CASSFTSGAREQYF.

This chain links TRBV4-3 with TRBJ2-7; 12 nucleotides align to TRBD2. Germline lookup yields CDR1 LGHNA and CDR2 YSLEER. V lost 0 bases to trimming and J lost 7 bases; unmatched junction nucleotides: 7. This CDR3 is built from 16 residues. In nucleotides, the CDR3 is TGCGCCAGCAGCCAAGACCCTGCTAGCGGGAGGGAAGAGCAGTACTTC. It is translated as CASSQDPASGREEQYF.

This chain connects TRBV5-1 to TRBJ2-2; 10 nucleotides agree with TRBD2. V gave up 5 bases and J gave up 0 bases; unmatched junction bases: 4. Germline-derived CDR1 and CDR2 are SGHRS and YFSETQ. This CDR3 comprises 16 residues. The CDR3 reads CASRRTSGTNTGELFF. The CDR3, as DNA: TGCGCCAGCAGACGGACTAGCGGTACGAACACCGGGGAGCTGTTTTTT. The full variable domain, in which reference TRBV5-1 and TRBJ2-2 provide the parts outside the CDR3, is KAGVTQTPRYLIKTRGQQVTLSCSPISGHRSVSWYQQTPGQGLQFLFEYFSETQRNKGNFPGRFSGRQFSNSRSEMNVSTLELGDSALYLCASRRTSGTNTGELFFGEGSRLTVL.

The chain recombines TRBV27 with TRBJ2-3; 10 positions agree with TRBD2. CDR1 and CDR2 from the germline V gene are MNHEY and SMNVEV (reference sequence). V was pared by 4 bases and J by 5 bases, with 6 bases of the junction left unmatched. The CDR3 loop spans 15 amino acids. The CDR3 here is CASSSRAGGLDTQYF. The DNA of the CDR3 is TGTGCCAGCAGTTCTAGAGCGGGAGGGTTAGATACGCAGTATTTT.

The rearrangement links TRBV29-1 to TRBJ1-2, with 7 bases lining up with TRBD1. Germline V gives CDR1 SQVTM, CDR2 ANQGSEA. The V gene end was trimmed by 5 bases and the J gene end by 1 base; junction bases not matched to a gene: 4. This CDR3 region has 13 residues. This CDR3 reads CSVWDSNNYGYTF. The CDR3 bases are TGCAGCGTTTGGGACAGCAATAACTATGGCTACACCTTC.

This chain links TRBV5-6 with TRBJ2-1; 9 bases are shared with TRBD1. Trimming took 0 bases from V and 10 from J; bases not matched to a gene: 8. Germline CDR1 and CDR2: SGHDT and YYEEEE. This CDR3 spans 15 amino acids. The CDR3, as DNA: TGTGCCAGCAGCTTGGCCACGACAGGGGGTGAGGAGCAGTTCTTC. Translated, it gives CASSLATTGGEEQFF.

The chain has TRBV9 and TRBJ2-1, with 8 bases identical to TRBD2. This CDR3 has 15 residues. Per germline, CDR1 SGDLS and CDR2 YYNGEE. Losses at the gene ends were 3 bases for V and 6 bases for J; bases not matched to a gene: 8. The CDR3: CASSEAGVGSNEQFF. The CDR3 DNA follows: TGTGCCAGCAGCGAAGCGGGAGTAGGGAGCAATGAGCAGTTCTTC.

V is TRBV4-1 and J is TRBJ1-2; D gene ambiguous. V gave up 0 bases and J gave up 2 bases, with 13 bases separating them. Germline loops: CDR1 MGHRA, CDR2 YSYEKL. The CDR3 sequence is 16 residues long. The CDR3 DNA reads as TGCGCCAGCAGCCAAGAACCCTCGGGTTGGAACTATGGCTACACCTTC. Translated, it gives CASSQEPSGWNYGYTF.

The V call is TRBV28, the J call TRBJ2-7; 7 positions match TRBD2. Germline loops: CDR1 MDHEN, CDR2 SYDVKM. V dropped 7 bases and J dropped 3; count of bases not matched to a gene: 9. This CDR3 region has 14 residues. The CDR3 bases are TGTGCCAGCACCACCCTGGGGGAGGGCTACGAGCAGTACTTC. Its protein product is CASTTLGEGYEQYF.

The rearrangement uses TRBV30 and TRBJ2-1; the match to TRBD2 covers 8 bases. The CDR3 is 14 amino acids. In germline, CDR1 is GTSNPN, CDR2 SVGIG (reference sequence). V was pared by 4 bases and J by 6 bases, with 8 bases of the junction left unmatched. The CDR3 sequence: CAWTGRALFNEQFF. In nucleotides, the CDR3 is TGTGCCTGGACCGGGAGGGCCCTATTCAATGAGCAGTTCTTC.

Worth noting for this clone: One junction end disagrees with the germline gene, perhaps due to a read error. CDR3 DNA sequence: TGCAGCGCCTCGGACTTGCCAGATAAGCAGTATTTT. This gives the protein CSASDLPDKQYF. This chain uses TRBV29-1 with TRBJ2-3, with D perhaps TRBD2 (5 bases). The CDR3 spans 12 residues. Germline-derived CDR1 and CDR2 are SQVTM and ANQGSEA.

The chain carries TRBV4-1 and TRBJ1-5, with 8 bases identical to TRBD1. After removal of 4 bases from V and 6 bases from J, the junction contained 8 bases not matched to a gene. The CDR3 is 15 residues long. Germline V gene sequence: CDR1 MGHRA, CDR2 YSYEKL. CDR3 sequence reads: CASSLPGGSGQPQHF. CDR3 nucleotide sequence: TGCGCCAGCAGCCTCCCAGGGGGCTCAGGTCAGCCCCAGCATTTT.